This entry is about one T cell receptor (beta chain). Antigen unknown. The data belong to a study of response to subunit inactivated influenza vaccine. Study-wide points: That few new T cells are recruited by each seasonal influenza vaccination was the authors' suggestion.

Trimming cost V 7 bases and J 10 bases; bases outside gene matches: 20. The CDR3 has 17 residues. The germline V gene has CDR1 MDHEN and CDR2 SYDVKM. From the RT-PCR reads, TCRdb called clonotypes with MiXCR, one entry per CDR3 protein. The table has almost 600,000 distinct CDR3 sequences, roughly 15% seen once; the top ten hold around 10%. The sequence derives from a man aged 45-60 years who received an inactivated influenza vaccine. The starting material was PBMCs from blood, obtained approximately 13 days after vaccination. The chain joins TRBV28 to TRBJ1-1; 11 bases are a match to TRBD1. The DNA of the CDR3 is TGTGCCAGCACCTCTGGGGCTATCTCCGGACAGGGGGCAGGAGCTTTCTTT. Translated, it gives CASTSGAISGQGAGAFF.